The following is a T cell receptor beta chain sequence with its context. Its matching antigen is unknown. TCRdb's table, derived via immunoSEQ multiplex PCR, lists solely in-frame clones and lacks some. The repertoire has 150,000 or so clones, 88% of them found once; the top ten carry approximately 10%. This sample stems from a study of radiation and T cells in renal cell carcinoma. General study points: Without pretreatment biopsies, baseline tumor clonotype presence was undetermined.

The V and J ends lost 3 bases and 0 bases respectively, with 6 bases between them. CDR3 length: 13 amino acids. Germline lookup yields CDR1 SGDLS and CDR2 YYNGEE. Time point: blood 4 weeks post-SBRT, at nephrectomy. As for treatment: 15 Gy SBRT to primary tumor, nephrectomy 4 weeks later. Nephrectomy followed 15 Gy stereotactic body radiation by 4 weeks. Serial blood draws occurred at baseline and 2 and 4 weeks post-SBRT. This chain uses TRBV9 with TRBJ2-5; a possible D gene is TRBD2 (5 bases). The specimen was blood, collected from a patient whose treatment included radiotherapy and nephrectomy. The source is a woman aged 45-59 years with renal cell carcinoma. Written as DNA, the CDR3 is TGTGCCAGCAGCGAGCGGTACCAAGAGACCCAGTACTTC. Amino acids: CASSERYQETQYF.